Presented here are 28 T cell receptor beta chains from one specimen sequenced in a study of blood T cell repertoires in COVID-19. Here immunoSEQ multiplex PCR was the method, and the copy in TCRdb shows in-frame clones only, minus some. The table lists approximately 240,000 clones, 84% of them singletons, with under 5% in the top ten. The material sequenced was peripheral blood. These receptors all come from a man aged 45-65 years with acute or convalescent COVID-19.

The genes are TRBV3-1 (or the pseudogene TRBV3-2) and TRBJ2-1; TRBD2 agrees at 8 bases. With 3 bases clipped from V and 8 bases from J, the junction kept 15 bases outside the gene matches. This CDR3 spans 17 amino acids. Germline V gene sequence: CDR1 LGHDT, CDR2 YNNKEL (reference sequence). CDR3 loop: CASSQNSGGPGHHEQFF. CDR3 bases: TGTGCCAGCAGCCAGAACTCGGGGGGGCCCGGTCATCATGAGCAGTTCTTC.

V gene TRBV7-2 combines with J gene TRBJ1-4, with D hard to call. Germline assignment: CDR1 SGHTA and CDR2 FQGNSA. The CDR3 runs to 17 residues. V lost 1 base to trimming and J lost 0 bases, with 12 bases between them. The CDR3: CASSLGRGGATNEKLFF. The CDR3 nucleotides are TGTGCCAGCAGCTTAGGCCGGGGTGGAGCAACTAATGAAAAACTGTTTTTT.

The gene calls are TRBV5-1 and TRBJ2-7; TRBD1 aligns across 9 bases. The CDR3 has 15 residues. Germline V gene lookup returns CDR1 SGHRS and CDR2 YFSETQ. V trimming: 4 bases; J trimming: 5 bases; junction bases outside the gene matches: 10. The CDR3 loop is CASSTPGQGLHEQYF. CDR3 in DNA: TGCGCCAGCAGCACTCCGGGACAGGGTCTCCACGAGCAGTACTTC.

J is TRBJ2-3 and V is TRBV4-1; 9 bases line up with TRBD2. Germline V gene sequence: CDR1 MGHRA, CDR2 YSYEKL. V lost 7 bases to trimming and J lost 1 base; unmatched junction nucleotides: 6. This CDR3 comprises 15 residues. In DNA form, the CDR3 reads TGCGCCAGCACTCAATCTAGCGGGGGCACAGATACGCAGTATTTT. As protein: CASTQSSGGTDTQYF.

V and J are TRBV3-1 (or the pseudogene TRBV3-2) and TRBJ1-4, with 8 positions matching TRBD1. Germline CDR1 LGHDT, CDR2 YNNKEL (reference sequence). This CDR3 has 16 residues. V lost 4 bases, J lost 6 bases, and 10 bases stayed unmatched. The DNA of the CDR3 is TGTGCCAGCAGCCCGACAGGGGAGGATATAGATGAAAAACTGTTTTTT. Protein product: CASSPTGEDIDEKLFF.

The chain employs TRBV10-3 and TRBJ2-7, with a tentative D call TRBD1 (6 bases). The CDR3 loop spans 13 amino acids. V lost 2 bases, J lost 3 bases, and 8 bases lay in between. Germline CDR1 ENHRY, CDR2 SYGVKD. CDR3 nucleotide sequence: TGTGCCATCAGTGAGCCAGGGGACTACGAGCAGTACTTC. Protein: CAISEPGDYEQYF.

The rearrangement joins TRBV6-5 to TRBJ1-6, with TRBD1 matching 9 bases. The CDR3 contains 15 residues. The germline CDR1 and CDR2 sequences are MNHEY and SVGAGI. The V segment lost 4 bases and the J segment 7 bases; nucleotides outside the gene matches: 5. The DNA for the CDR3 is TGTGCCAGCAGTTCCACCGGGACAGGGAATTCACCCCTCCACTTT. Translating it yields CASSSTGTGNSPLHF.

This chain links TRBV10-3 with TRBJ2-5, with 7 nucleotides matching TRBD1. Unmatched junction bases numbered 8, after V lost 0 bases and J lost 4 bases. Germline loops: CDR1 ENHRY, CDR2 SYGVKD. This CDR3 comprises 16 residues. The CDR3 DNA reads as TGTGCCATCAGTGAGTCGAAGGGGGCAGGGATAGAGACCCAGTACTTC. Protein sequence: CAISESKGAGIETQYF.

This clone was seen a single time. This chain joins TRBV11-2 and TRBJ2-1; D perhaps matches TRBD2 (6 bases). Trimming took 4 bases from V and 8 from J, leaving 21 bases between them. The CDR3 spans 16 residues. Germline values: CDR1 SGHAT, CDR2 FQNNGV. CDR3 loop: CASSYAGTRPGDEQFF. The DNA for the CDR3 is TGTGCCAGCAGCTACGCCGGGACTCGACCTGGGGATGAGCAGTTCTTC.

The V call is TRBV7-2, the J call TRBJ1-5, with TRBD1 matching 9 bases. This CDR3 has 16 residues. Losses at the gene ends were 5 bases for V and 11 bases for J; bases not matched to a gene: 16. Germline CDR1 is SGHTA and CDR2 is FQGNSA. CDR3 coding DNA: TGTGCCAGCAGCAATGAAGCCGGGACAGGGAGAGCAGCCCAGCATTTT. The encoded protein is CASSNEAGTGRAAQHF.

The chain is built from TRBV5-1 and TRBJ2-2; 11 bases agree with TRBD1. The V gene end was trimmed by 6 bases and the J gene end by 7 bases; junction bases not matched to a gene: 8. Per the germline V gene, CDR1 is SGHRS and CDR2 is YFSETQ. This CDR3 has 15 amino acids. CDR3 residues: CASNPGTGGFGELFF. The DNA of the CDR3 is TGCGCCAGCAACCCTGGGACAGGGGGTTTCGGGGAGCTGTTTTTT. Full variable domain (remainder filled in from reference TRBV5-1 and TRBJ2-2): KAGVTQTPRYLIKTRGQQVTLSCSPISGHRSVSWYQQTPGQGLQFLFEYFSETQRNKGNFPGRFSGRQFSNSRSEMNVSTLELGDSALYLCASNPGTGGFGELFFGEGSRLTVL.

The rearrangement links TRBV28 to TRBJ2-1, with TRBD1 matching 9 bases. Trimming at V came to 8 bases and at J to 7 bases, leaving 12 bases not matched to a gene. CDR3 size: 15 residues. Germline values: CDR1 MDHEN, CDR2 SYDVKM. The CDR3 loop is CASSSPGQGANEQFF. The CDR3 nucleotides read TGTGCCAGCTCCTCGCCGGGACAGGGTGCGAATGAGCAGTTCTTC.

The rearrangement joins TRBV27 to TRBJ2-3, with 7 bases identical to TRBD2. CDR1 and CDR2 (germline): MNHEY, SMNVEV (reference sequence). J gave up 11 bases and V 5 bases, and 7 bases lay outside the gene matches. The CDR3 has 12 amino acids. In nucleotides, the CDR3 is TGTGCCAGCAGTACCACCCGCGGGGGGCAGTATTTT. Its translation: CASSTTRGGQYF.

V usage is TRBV5-6 and J usage is TRBJ1-1, with 9 bases identical to TRBD1. Germline CDR1 and CDR2: SGHDT and YYEEEE. The CDR3 spans 12 residues. V shed 4 bases, J shed 11 bases, and the junction held 6 bases outside the gene matches. The CDR3 region is CASSRTGVQAFF. The CDR3 DNA reads TGTGCCAGCAGCAGGACAGGGGTTCAGGCTTTCTTT.

The chain combines TRBV3-1 (or the pseudogene TRBV3-2) with TRBJ1-2; 10 bases are shared with TRBD1. The V gene's germline CDR1 is LGHDT and CDR2 YNNKEL (reference sequence). J gave up 6 bases and V 1 base, and 2 bases lay outside the gene matches. The CDR3 runs 14 residues. CDR3 protein: CASSQVGTGDGYTF. The CDR3 DNA sequence: TGTGCCAGCAGCCAAGTAGGGACAGGGGATGGCTACACCTTC.

This clone was recorded many times. The gene calls are TRBV29-1 and TRBJ2-7; D remains unclear. Germline V gene data show CDR1 as SQVTM and CDR2 as ANQGSEA. The length of the CDR3 is 10 residues. V was clipped by 5 bases and J by 2 bases, with 4 bases between them. CDR3 sequence: CSVFAYEQYF. CDR3 sequence (DNA): TGCAGCGTTTTCGCCTACGAGCAGTACTTC.

The chain joins TRBV3-1 (or the pseudogene TRBV3-2) to TRBJ1-1, with 8 bases identical to TRBD1. CDR1 and CDR2 from the germline V gene are LGHDT and YNNKEL (reference sequence). The CDR3 is made up of 14 amino acids. V shed 4 bases, J shed 7 bases, and the junction held 8 bases outside the gene matches. The CDR3: CASSPDRVMGEAFF. CDR3 DNA: TGTGCCAGCAGCCCGGACAGGGTGATGGGTGAAGCTTTCTTT.

The chain has TRBV24-1 and TRBJ1-5; D is ambiguous. Trimming cost V 3 bases and J 3 bases, with 14 bases left between them. The CDR3 covers 16 residues. Germline V gives CDR1 KGHDR, CDR2 SFDVKD. The CDR3 nucleotides read TGTGCCACCAGTGATGCCCGGTACACTAACAATCAGCCCCAGCATTTT. It specifies CATSDARYTNNQPQHF.

The chain carries TRBV4-2 and TRBJ2-1, with 8 nucleotides matching TRBD2. Germline V gives CDR1 LGHNA, CDR2 YNFKEQ. V was clipped by 0 bases and J by 4 bases; unmatched bases: 8. The CDR3 is made up of 17 amino acids. DNA for the CDR3: TGTGCCAGCAGCCAAGATTTTGGTAGCGGGGATTACAATGAGCAGTTCTTC. It is translated as CASSQDFGSGDYNEQFF.

As regards this clone: Other DNA sequences of this sample code for an identical CDR3. The chain uses TRBV3-1 (or the pseudogene TRBV3-2) and TRBJ2-6; D perhaps matches TRBD1 (6 bases). CDR3 length equals 14 residues. In germline, CDR1 is LGHDT, CDR2 YNNKEL (reference sequence). Between the trimmed V and J ends, which lost 4 bases and 4 bases, there was a span of 8 bases. The CDR3 sequence: CASSPGAGANVLTF. Written as DNA, the CDR3 is TGTGCCAGCAGCCCAGGGGCCGGGGCCAACGTCCTGACTTTC.

The J gene is TRBJ2-3, the V gene TRBV28; no clear D. CDR1 MDHEN and CDR2 SYDVKM come from the germline V gene. CDR3 size: 16 residues. V was clipped by 6 bases and J by 2 bases, with 18 bases between them. CDR3 nucleotide sequence: TGTGCCAGCAGCCCTCTGGTCGGAGAGTACACAGATACGCAGTATTTT. Its translation is CASSPLVGEYTDTQYF.

The V and J genes are TRBV12-3 or TRBV12-4 and TRBJ2-1; 12 nucleotides agree with TRBD2. The ends lost 10 bases at V and 4 bases at J; junction bases unmatched: 2. This CDR3 spans 13 amino acids. The CDR3 loop is CATGLAGYNEQFF. The CDR3 coding sequence is TGTGCCACCGGACTAGCGGGATACAATGAGCAGTTCTTC.

This chain links TRBV6-5 with TRBJ1-3; D not resolved. V was pared by 0 bases and J by 0 bases, with 6 bases between. The CDR3 is 15 amino acids. The germline gives CDR1 MNHEY, CDR2 SVGAGI. CDR3 in amino acids: CASSYSTASGNTIYF. The CDR3 nucleotides are TGTGCCAGCAGTTACTCAACAGCCTCTGGAAACACCATATATTTT.

The chain combines TRBV24-1 with TRBJ1-1; D is possibly TRBD1 (6 bases). The CDR3 loop spans 13 amino acids. The germline V gene has CDR1 KGHDR and CDR2 SFDVKD. Trimming stripped 0 bases from V and 10 bases from J, with 11 bases between. CDR3: CATSDLGGSGAFF. The CDR3 coding sequence is TGTGCCACCAGTGATTTGGGGGGCAGCGGAGCTTTCTTT.

This sequence joins TRBV7-6 and TRBJ2-5; 13 bases are shared with TRBD2. The ends lost 5 bases at V and 2 bases at J; junction bases unmatched: 11. Germline V gene lookup returns CDR1 SGHVS and CDR2 FNYEAQ. This CDR3 is built from 18 residues. Written as DNA, the CDR3 is TGTGCCAGCAGCCCAGCAACCGGGACTAGCGGGACTCAAGAGACCCAGTACTTC. Translated, it gives CASSPATGTSGTQETQYF. The complete variable domain, with remaining parts taken from reference TRBV7-6 and TRBJ2-5, reads GAGVSQSPRYKVTKRGQDVALRCDPISGHVSLYWYRQALGQGPEFLTYFNYEAQQDKSGLPNDRFSAERPEGSISTLTIQRTEQRDSAMYRCASSPATGTSGTQETQYFGPGTRLLVL.

A remark on this clone: This CDR3 is also generated by other DNA sequences in the sample. This chain connects TRBV3-1 (or the pseudogene TRBV3-2) to TRBJ1-1; D might be TRBD1 (5 bases). The CDR3 is 14 residues long. Per germline, CDR1 LGHDT and CDR2 YNNKEL (reference sequence). The ends were cut back, 2 bases at V and 1 base at J, with 8 bases in the middle. CDR3 DNA: TGTGCCAGCAGCCAACGGGGGGGGAACACTGAAGCTTTCTTT. It translates to CASSQRGGNTEAFF.

The V gene is TRBV24-1, the J gene TRBJ1-2; TRBD1 agrees at 7 bases. J was trimmed by 4 bases and V by 4 bases; bases with no gene match: 5. Germline V lookup: CDR1 KGHDR, CDR2 SFDVKD. The CDR3 has 14 residues. CDR3 nucleotide sequence: TGTGCCACCAGTGAAACAGGGGCGGGCTATGGCTACACCTTC. Protein: CATSETGAGYGYTF.

V usage is TRBV5-6 and J usage is TRBJ1-1, with a weak D call TRBD1 (5 bases). The CDR3 has 13 amino acids. Germline lookup yields CDR1 SGHDT and CDR2 YYEEEE. V was pared by 0 bases and J by 11 bases, with 14 bases between. The CDR3 sequence is CASSLEGARVAFF. In DNA form, the CDR3 reads TGTGCCAGCAGCTTGGAAGGGGCCAGGGTGGCTTTCTTT.